The entry below describes one TCR beta chain. Its antigen remains unknown. Sample treatment: oral pan-JAK inhibitor, 5-10 mg twice daily. The sample is drawn from a study of CD8+ T cells in alopecia areata. Study-level findings and limits: Normal-skin resident alphabeta T cells also appear among scalp sample sequences. In scalp and blood, many expanded lesional clones persisted during tofacitinib.

The sequencing template was cDNA reverse transcribed from extracted RNA. TCRdb's table, derived via immunoSEQ multiplex PCR, lists solely in-frame clones and lacks some. The data contain 190,000 or so clones, roughly 64% of them singletons. The CDR3 spans 11 residues. The V gene's germline CDR1 is GTSNPN and CDR2 SVGIG (reference sequence). V lost 5 bases to trimming and J lost 13 bases, with 17 bases between them. Material: CD8+ T cells sorted from blood, obtained at week 24, from a patient treated with tofacitinib. This rearrangement joins TRBV30 to TRBJ1-2, with no clear D. The TCR originated in a human donor with alopecia areata. The CDR3 loop is CAWSGPAACTF. In DNA form, the CDR3 reads TGTGCCTGGTCCGGACCGGCGGCGTGCACCTTC.